Reported below is one T cell receptor (beta chain). As yet, its antigen is unknown. Using immunoSEQ multiplex PCR, the repertoire was profiled, and TCRdb retains in-frame clones only, with some absent. The sample includes over 150,000 clones, 85% to 90% of them seen just once. The sample comes from a study of cytomegalovirus exposure and HLA in healthy donors. Findings and caveats of the study: There were under 200 TCR beta chains listed as cytomegalovirus-associated.

The germline V gene has CDR1 SGDLS and CDR2 YYNGEE. V was cut by 3 bases and J by 0 bases, with 12 bases left in between. The CDR3 contains 16 residues. Material: PBMCs. The receptor comes from a woman under 30 in good health and CMV-seropositive. The chain is built from TRBV9 and TRBJ2-2; TRBD1 might be the D (6 bases). This CDR3 reads CASSAWTVTNTGELFF. The CDR3 DNA sequence: TGTGCCAGCAGCGCTTGGACAGTGACGAACACCGGGGAGCTGTTTTTT. Full variable domain (rest looked up from reference TRBV9 and TRBJ2-2): DSGVTQTPKHLITATGQRVTLRCSPRSGDLSVYWYQQSLDQGLQFLIQYYNGEERAKGNILERFSAQQFPDLHSELNLSSLELGDSALYFCASSAWTVTNTGELFFGEGSRLTVL.